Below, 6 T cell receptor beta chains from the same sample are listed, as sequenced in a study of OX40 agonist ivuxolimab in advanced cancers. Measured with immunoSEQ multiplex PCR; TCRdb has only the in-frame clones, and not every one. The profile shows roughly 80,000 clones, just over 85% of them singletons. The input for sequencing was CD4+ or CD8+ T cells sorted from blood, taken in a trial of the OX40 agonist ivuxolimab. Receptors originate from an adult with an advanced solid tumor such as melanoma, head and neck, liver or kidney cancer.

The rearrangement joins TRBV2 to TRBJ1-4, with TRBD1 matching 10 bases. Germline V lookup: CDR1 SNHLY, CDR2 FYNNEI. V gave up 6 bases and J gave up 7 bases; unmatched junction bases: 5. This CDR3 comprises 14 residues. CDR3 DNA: TGTGCCAGCAGCCGGGACAGGGGCTCTGAAAAACTGTTTTTT. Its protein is CASSRDRGSEKLFF.

CDR3 DNA sequence: TGTGCCAGCAGCCGCAGACAGGGGGCAACAGATACGCAGTATTTT. Translated: CASSRRQGATDTQYF. V usage is TRBV6-6 and J usage is TRBJ2-3; 10 bases are shared with TRBD1. J was trimmed by 3 bases and V by 6 bases; bases with no gene match: 6. Germline V gene data show CDR1 as MNHNY and CDR2 as SVGAGI (reference sequence). The CDR3 loop spans 15 amino acids.

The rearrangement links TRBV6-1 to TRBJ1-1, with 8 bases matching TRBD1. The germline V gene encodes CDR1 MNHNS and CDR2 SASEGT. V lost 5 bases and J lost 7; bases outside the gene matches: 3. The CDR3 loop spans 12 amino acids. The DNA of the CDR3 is TGTGCCAGCAGTCTCGGACAGGGTGAAGCTTTCTTT. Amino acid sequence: CASSLGQGEAFF.

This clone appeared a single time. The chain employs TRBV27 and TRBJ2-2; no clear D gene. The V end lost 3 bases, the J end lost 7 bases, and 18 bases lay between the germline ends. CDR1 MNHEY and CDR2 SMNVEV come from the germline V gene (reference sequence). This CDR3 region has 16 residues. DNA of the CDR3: TGTGCCAGCAGTTTCGGTCTTTTTTATTCGGGCGGGGAGCTGTTTTTT. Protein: CASSFGLFYSGGELFF.

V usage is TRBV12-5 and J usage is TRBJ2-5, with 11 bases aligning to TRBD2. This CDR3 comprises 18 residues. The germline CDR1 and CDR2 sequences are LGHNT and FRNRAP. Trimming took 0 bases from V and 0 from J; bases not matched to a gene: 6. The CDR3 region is CASGLVGLAGGHQETQYF. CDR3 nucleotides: TGTGCTAGTGGTTTGGTAGGTCTAGCGGGGGGTCACCAAGAGACCCAGTACTTC.

The CDR3 loop reads CASSLLRTGRTDTQYF. CDR3 nucleotide sequence: TGCGCCAGCAGCCTCCTGCGGACAGGGCGCACAGATACGCAGTATTTT. The chain employs TRBV4-3 and TRBJ2-3, with 8 positions matching TRBD1. CDR3 size: 16 residues. V lost 4 bases to trimming and J lost 1 base; unmatched junction nucleotides: 7. Germline V CDR1 and CDR2: LGHNA, YSLEER.